Presented here are 17 T cell receptor beta chains from one specimen sequenced in a study of pediatric ulcerative colitis. Generated by immunoSEQ multiplex PCR, the TCRdb table keeps only in-frame clones and is missing some. The data contain thousands of clones, 89% of them singletons. The sample was blood. The receptor source for this set is a girl aged 5 to 17 who was a control in a study of pediatric ulcerative colitis.

The J gene is TRBJ1-1, the V gene TRBV4-3; 8 positions match TRBD1. The CDR3 runs to 15 residues. V dropped 4 bases and J dropped 0; count of bases not matched to a gene: 4. The V gene's germline CDR1 is LGHNA and CDR2 YSLEER. CDR3 nucleotides: TGCGCCAGCAGCCTTGACAGGGGCGTGAACACTGAAGCTTTCTTT. Residues: CASSLDRGVNTEAFF.

The chain recombines TRBV10-3 with TRBJ1-5; 10 bases match TRBD1. CDR1 ENHRY and CDR2 SYGVKD come from the germline V gene. V lost 4 bases and J lost 5; bases outside the gene matches: 5. The CDR3 is 15 amino acids. The CDR3 sequence: CAISADRGLDQPQHF. The CDR3 DNA follows: TGTGCCATCAGTGCCGACAGGGGGCTCGATCAGCCCCAGCATTTT.

The gene calls are TRBV25-1 and TRBJ1-1; no reliable D call. The CDR3 length is 13 residues. Germline CDR1 and CDR2: MGHDK and SYGVNS. V was clipped by 6 bases and J by 4 bases, with 12 bases between them. CDR3 sequence: CASSISFATEAFF. The CDR3 DNA reads as TGTGCCAGCAGCATATCCTTCGCCACTGAAGCTTTCTTT. Full variable domain (rest looked up from reference TRBV25-1 and TRBJ1-1): EADIYQTPRYLVIGTGKKITLECSQTMGHDKMYWYQQDPGMELHLIHYSYGVNSTEKGDLSSESTVSRIRTEHFPLTLESARPSHTSQYLCASSISFATEAFFGQGTRLTVV.

This clone was observed a few times. The rearrangement joins TRBV28 to TRBJ1-5; a weak D match, TRBD1 (5 bases). The CDR3 extends over 14 amino acids. Between the trimmed V and J ends, which lost 2 bases and 6 bases, there was a span of 11 bases. CDR1 MDHEN and CDR2 SYDVKM come from the germline V gene. The DNA for the CDR3 is TGTGCCAGCAGTTTAAAGGGGCGCGTTCAGCCCCAGCATTTT. Amino acids: CASSLKGRVQPQHF.

This clone was picked up one time. The chain is built from TRBV2 and TRBJ1-5; no clear D gene. CDR3 length equals 13 residues. Trimming removed 1 base from V and 12 bases from J, with 13 bases in between. The germline V gene encodes CDR1 SNHLY and CDR2 FYNNEI. CDR3 nucleotide sequence: TGTGCCAGCAGTGAAGTAAGAGGTGTGATCCAGCATTTT. This codes for CASSEVRGVIQHF.

The CDR3 reads CASRLQLGAAGNTIYF. For the CDR3, the DNA is TGTGCCAGCAGGTTACAGCTCGGCGCGGCTGGAAACACCATATATTTT. The gene calls are TRBV5-5 and TRBJ1-3; no reliable D call. Germline CDR1 and CDR2: SGHKS and YYEKEE (reference sequence). This CDR3 is 16 amino acids long. Deletions cut 5 bases from V and 2 bases from J, with 17 bases between.

V is TRBV28 and J is TRBJ2-1; no reliable D call. Germline V gene lookup returns CDR1 MDHEN and CDR2 SYDVKM. The CDR3 has 13 residues. Trimming removed 6 bases at V and 6 bases at J, with 12 bases between. The DNA for the CDR3 is TGTGCCAGCAGCTTTGGGATTTCCAATGAGCAGTTCTTC. Translation: CASSFGISNEQFF.

Only one count was recorded for this clone. V usage is TRBV6-1 and J usage is TRBJ2-7; D is possibly TRBD2 (6 bases). Germline loops: CDR1 MNHNS, CDR2 SASEGT. The V end lost 5 bases, the J end lost 2 bases, and 16 bases lay between the germline ends. The CDR3 length is 15 residues. CDR3 DNA: TGTGCCAGCAGTATTATAGCGGTACCCGCCTACGAGCAGTACTTC. Translation: CASSIIAVPAYEQYF.

The chain combines TRBV6-1 with TRBJ1-2, with D hard to call. This CDR3 is built from 13 residues. The V and J ends lost 6 bases and 4 bases respectively, with 12 bases between them. Germline CDR1 is MNHNS and CDR2 is SASEGT. This chain's CDR3 is CASRFDASYGYTF. The DNA of the CDR3 is TGTGCCAGCAGGTTCGACGCCTCCTATGGCTACACCTTC.

This clone was seen a few times. The genes are TRBV27 and TRBJ1-1; the match to TRBD1 covers 9 bases. This CDR3 spans 16 amino acids. Per the germline V gene, CDR1 is MNHEY and CDR2 is SMNVEV (reference sequence). The ends lost 6 bases at V and 2 bases at J; junction bases unmatched: 10. The CDR3 nucleotides are TGTGCCAGCAGAATCATCCGGACAGGGGTTAACACTGAAGCTTTCTTT. Translation: CASRIIRTGVNTEAFF.

The DNA of the CDR3 is TGTGCCAGCAGTCCCAGACCCGAGGACTATGGCTACACCTTC. It encodes CASSPRPEDYGYTF. This chain connects TRBV6-5 to TRBJ1-2; the D is unclear. The CDR3 is 14 residues long. The V gene lost 5 bases and the J gene lost 3 bases, with 13 bases spanning the gap. Looked up from germline, CDR1 is MNHEY and CDR2 is SVGAGI.

This chain connects TRBV28 to TRBJ1-3; 8 bases match TRBD1. The germline CDR1 and CDR2 sequences are MDHEN and SYDVKM. The CDR3 loop spans 16 amino acids. Unmatched junction bases numbered 7, after V lost 6 bases and J lost 0 bases. CDR3 loop: CASSTGTGSSGNTIYF. In DNA form, the CDR3 reads TGTGCCAGCAGCACCGGGACAGGAAGCTCTGGAAACACCATATATTTT.

The CDR3 region has the DNA TGTGCCAGCAGTTTAGCGGGTTACTACGAGCAGTTCTTC. Translating gives CASSLAGYYEQFF. The chain links TRBV27 to TRBJ2-1, with a weak D call TRBD2 (5 bases). Germline assignment: CDR1 MNHEY and CDR2 SMNVEV (reference sequence). The CDR3 sequence is 13 residues long. The germline V and J ends were trimmed by 2 bases and 10 bases, with 12 bases remaining between them.

The genes are TRBV11-2 and TRBJ1-2; tentative D call: TRBD1 (5 bases). The germline V gene has CDR1 SGHAT and CDR2 FQNNGV. V lost 8 bases, J lost 4 bases, and 14 bases lay in between. The CDR3 length is 13 residues. In DNA form, the CDR3 reads TGTGCCAGCGGACGGGACGAGGGCTATGGCTACACCTTC. Amino acids: CASGRDEGYGYTF.

This clone has a single count. The V and J genes are TRBV30 and TRBJ2-2; a possible D gene is TRBD1 (7 bases). The V end was cut by 4 bases, the J end by 6 bases, with 18 bases between. CDR1 GTSNPN and CDR2 SVGIG come from the germline V gene (reference sequence). The CDR3 is 15 residues long. Written as DNA, the CDR3 is TGTGCCTGGATCCGACAGGGATGGGAGGCCGGGGAGCTGTTTTTT. Translated, it gives CAWIRQGWEAGELFF.

The chain recombines TRBV11-2 with TRBJ2-1, with D unresolved. The CDR3 runs 11 residues. V shed 4 bases and J shed 5 bases, with 3 bases lying between them. Germline CDR1 is SGHAT and CDR2 is FQNNGV. CDR3 nucleotides: TGTGCCAGCAGCTACGACAATGAGCAGTTCTTC. Amino acids: CASSYDNEQFF.

On this clone: The sample carries other DNA sequences with the same CDR3. The rearrangement links TRBV28 to TRBJ2-7; D remains unclear. The germline V gene encodes CDR1 MDHEN and CDR2 SYDVKM. CDR3 size: 11 residues. V lost 6 bases and J 4 bases, leaving 7 bases between the germline ends. Here the CDR3 DNA reads TGTGCCAGCAGGACTCCGTACGAGCAGTACTTC. This gives the protein CASRTPYEQYF.